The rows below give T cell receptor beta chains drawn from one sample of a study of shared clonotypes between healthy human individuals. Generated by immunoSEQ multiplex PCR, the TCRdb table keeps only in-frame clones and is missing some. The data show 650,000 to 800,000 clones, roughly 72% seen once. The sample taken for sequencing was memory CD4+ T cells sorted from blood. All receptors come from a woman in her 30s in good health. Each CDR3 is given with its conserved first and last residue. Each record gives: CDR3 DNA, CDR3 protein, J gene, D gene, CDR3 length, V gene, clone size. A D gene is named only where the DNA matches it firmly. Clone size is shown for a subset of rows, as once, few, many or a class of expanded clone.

DNA: TGTGCCAGCAGTACGGACAGCCGCCGTAATGAAAAACTGTTTTTT
CDR3: CASSTDSRRNEKLFF
J: TRBJ1-4
D: -
length: 15
V: TRBV5-5
size: -

DNA: TGTGCCAGCAGCCAAACAGGCGCCGACTCTGGAAACACCATATATTTT
CDR3: CASSQTGADSGNTIYF
J: TRBJ1-3
D: -
length: 16
V: TRBV16
size: -

DNA: TGTGCCAGCAGTTTGGTGCTAGCGGGAGGGAACACCGGGGAGCTGTTTTTT
CDR3: CASSLVLAGGNTGELFF
J: TRBJ2-2
D: TRBD2
length: 17
V: TRBV27
size: once

DNA: TGTGCCAGCAGTTCGCCGACAGGGGGCGAGACTGAAGCTTTCTTT
CDR3: CASSSPTGGETEAFF
J: TRBJ1-1
D: TRBD1
length: 15
V: TRBV28
size: -

DNA: TGCGCCAGCAGCTTGTCGCAGGGTTACGAGCAGTACTTC
CDR3: CASSLSQGYEQYF
J: TRBJ2-7
D: -
length: 13
V: TRBV5-1
size: -

DNA: TGTGCCAGCAGCCCCCCCCCGGGACTAGGTCGCAATGAGCAGTTCTTC
CDR3: CASSPPPGLGRNEQFF
J: TRBJ2-1
D: TRBD2
length: 16
V: TRBV13
size: -

DNA: TGTGCCAGCAGATCGGGACAGGGGGTTTCGGGCAATCAGCCCCAGCATTTT
CDR3: CASRSGQGVSGNQPQHF
J: TRBJ1-5
D: TRBD1
length: 17
V: TRBV7-8
size: few

DNA: TGCAGCTCTTCCGGGACAGCCACAGATACGCAGTATTTT
CDR3: CSSSGTATDTQYF
J: TRBJ2-3
D: TRBD1
length: 13
V: TRBV29-1
size: -

DNA: TGTGCCAGTAGTATGACAGGGGGCGGCCAGCCCCAGCATTTT
CDR3: CASSMTGGGQPQHF
J: TRBJ1-5
D: TRBD1
length: 14
V: TRBV19
size: -

DNA: TGTGCCAGCGAGGGGGATGGCTACACCTTC
CDR3: CASEGDGYTF
J: TRBJ1-2
D: -
length: 10
V: TRBV19
size: many

DNA: TGCGCCAGCAGCTTGAGCGCCGATGGAAACACCATATATTTT
CDR3: CASSLSADGNTIYF
J: TRBJ1-3
D: -
length: 14
V: TRBV5-1
size: -

DNA: TGTGCCAGCAGCTTCGAATTGGTAGGACAGGGGTATGGTGGCTACACCTTC
CDR3: CASSFELVGQGYGGYTF
J: TRBJ1-2
D: TRBD1
length: 17
V: TRBV5-4
size: once

DNA: TGTGCCAGCAGTGGCCGAGCGGGATTCACCTACAATGAGCAGTTCTTC
CDR3: CASSGRAGFTYNEQFF
J: TRBJ2-1
D: TRBD2
length: 16
V: TRBV27
size: -

DNA: TGTGCCAGCAGCGGGCCCCCGCCCGGGGGGACCTACGAGCAGTACTTC
CDR3: CASSGPPPGGTYEQYF
J: TRBJ2-7
D: TRBD2
length: 16
V: TRBV9
size: few

DNA: TGTGCCAGCTCACGAGACACTTCCTCCTACGAGCAGTACTTC
CDR3: CASSRDTSSYEQYF
J: TRBJ2-7
D: -
length: 14
V: TRBV18
size: -

DNA: TGTGCCAGCAGCTTTCGGGTTACTAGCAATCGGGAGGGAGGGAACATTCAGTACTTC
CDR3: CASSFRVTSNREGGNIQYF
J: TRBJ2-4
D: TRBD2
length: 19
V: TRBV7-2
size: -

DNA: TGCGCCAGCAGCTTGGCCGAGGGATCGGGCTCACCCCTCCACTTT
CDR3: CASSLAEGSGSPLHF
J: TRBJ1-6
D: -
length: 15
V: TRBV5-1
size: -

DNA: TGTGCCAGTAGAACAGGGCTCGTTGGAAACACCATATATTTT
CDR3: CASRTGLVGNTIYF
J: TRBJ1-3
D: -
length: 14
V: TRBV19
size: -

DNA: TGCGCCAGCAGCCAAGCCGGGGATCACCCCTATAGCAATCAGCCCCAGCATTTT
CDR3: CASSQAGDHPYSNQPQHF
J: TRBJ1-5
D: -
length: 18
V: TRBV4-1
size: -

DNA: TGTGCCAGCAGTGAACGACGCCTTAGCAATCAGCCCCAGCATTTT
CDR3: CASSERRLSNQPQHF
J: TRBJ1-5
D: -
length: 15
V: TRBV6-1
size: once

DNA: TGTGCCAGCAGTTCACCGGGACTAGCATCCGATACGCAGTATTTT
CDR3: CASSSPGLASDTQYF
J: TRBJ2-3
D: TRBD2
length: 15
V: TRBV27
size: few

DNA: TGTGCCAGGAACTACACCGGGGAGCTGTTTTTT
CDR3: CARNYTGELFF
J: TRBJ2-2
D: -
length: 11
V: TRBV7-8
size: -

DNA: TGCGCCAGCAGCTTAGGAGACGGAAACACTGAAGCTTTCTTT
CDR3: CASSLGDGNTEAFF
J: TRBJ1-1
D: -
length: 14
V: TRBV5-1
size: -

DNA: TGCAGTGCCCCTCCAGGAGAGACCCAGTACTTC
CDR3: CSAPPGETQYF
J: TRBJ2-5
D: -
length: 11
V: TRBV20-1
size: few

DNA: TGTGCCAGCACGTTTGACCGAACTAATGAAAAACTGTTTTTT
CDR3: CASTFDRTNEKLFF
J: TRBJ1-4
D: -
length: 14
V: TRBV7-9
size: -

DNA: TGTGCCAGCTCACCACAGGGGACAGCTAATGAAAAACTGTTTTTT
CDR3: CASSPQGTANEKLFF
J: TRBJ1-4
D: TRBD1
length: 15
V: TRBV18
size: -

DNA: TGCGCCAGCAGCCAAGACGCAGGGAATTCCGCTGGGGCCAACGTCCTGACTTTC
CDR3: CASSQDAGNSAGANVLTF
J: TRBJ2-6
D: -
length: 18
V: TRBV4-1
size: -

DNA: TGCGCCAGCAGCTTGTTCTCCGGGGCCGGGACGGCAGATGGCTACACCTTC
CDR3: CASSLFSGAGTADGYTF
J: TRBJ1-2
D: -
length: 17
V: TRBV5-1
size: -

DNA: TGTGCCAGCAGGCGGGAGAGCTCCTACGAGCAGTACTTC
CDR3: CASRRESSYEQYF
J: TRBJ2-7
D: TRBD2
length: 13
V: TRBV6-5
size: -

DNA: TGTGCCACTTCGACCGGGACTAGCGGGGGCACCTACAATGAGCAGTTCTTC
CDR3: CATSTGTSGGTYNEQFF
J: TRBJ2-1
D: TRBD2
length: 17
V: TRBV19
size: -

DNA: TGTGCCAGCAGTGTAACTAGCTTGCCGATCTACGAGCAGTACTTC
CDR3: CASSVTSLPIYEQYF
J: TRBJ2-7
D: -
length: 15
V: TRBV27
size: many

DNA: TGTGCCAGCAGCCTGGAAGGGGGGATCTCCTCCACAGATACGCAGTATTTT
CDR3: CASSLEGGISSTDTQYF
J: TRBJ2-3
D: -
length: 17
V: TRBV5-4
size: -

DNA: TGTGCCAGTAGCCTAGCGGTCAGCTCCTACAATGAGCAGTTCTTC
CDR3: CASSLAVSSYNEQFF
J: TRBJ2-1
D: TRBD2
length: 15
V: TRBV19
size: -

DNA: TGTGCCAGCAACGAGGGGACCGCCTACGAGCAGTACTTC
CDR3: CASNEGTAYEQYF
J: TRBJ2-7
D: -
length: 13
V: TRBV28
size: -

DNA: TGCGCCAGCATTCGGCAGGGGCCCAATAGTCGAACTGAAGCTTTCTTT
CDR3: CASIRQGPNSRTEAFF
J: TRBJ1-1
D: -
length: 16
V: TRBV4-1
size: -

DNA: TGTGCCAGCACCGGGACAGGGGACGAGACCCAGTACTTC
CDR3: CASTGTGDETQYF
J: TRBJ2-5
D: TRBD1
length: 13
V: TRBV7-9
size: once

DNA: TGTGCCAGCAGCTCTCAGACAGGGGGCCCCAGCAATCAGCCCCAGCATTTT
CDR3: CASSSQTGGPSNQPQHF
J: TRBJ1-5
D: TRBD1
length: 17
V: TRBV7-6
size: -

DNA: TGTGCCTGGAGTGTACAGGGAGTCGAGACCCAGTACTTC
CDR3: CAWSVQGVETQYF
J: TRBJ2-5
D: -
length: 13
V: TRBV30
size: -

DNA: TGTGCCAGCACCTGGTCGTCTGGAAACACCATATATTTT
CDR3: CASTWSSGNTIYF
J: TRBJ1-3
D: -
length: 13
V: TRBV6-1
size: few

DNA: TGTGCCAGTAGTATACAGGGGGGAGAGCCCCAGCATTTT
CDR3: CASSIQGGEPQHF
J: TRBJ1-5
D: TRBD1
length: 13
V: TRBV19
size: -

DNA: TGCGCCAGCAGCTTGGCCCCGGGCCTCTCTGGAAACACCATATATTTT
CDR3: CASSLAPGLSGNTIYF
J: TRBJ1-3
D: -
length: 16
V: TRBV5-1
size: -